This T cell receptor beta chain was recovered during a study of lung T cells in sarcoidosis with Löfgren's syndrome (dated 2017 in TCRdb). Background on the whole study: Sarcoidosis was described as a granulomatous, mainly pulmonary disease marked by CD4+ T cell accumulation in bronchoalveolar lavage fluid. The repertoire analyses concentrated on Lofgren's syndrome patients. General conclusions and limits of the study: TRAV12-1 and TRBV2 were reported as the most expanded V gene segments in Löfgren's syndrome patients compared with control subjects. In alphabeta pairing analysis, TRAV12-1 preferentially paired with TRBV2, and these paired TCRs showed CDR3 homology. Sharing of TRAV12-1 and TRBV2 CDR3 motifs among multiple Lofgren's syndrome patients was reported, suggesting public CD4+ TCR repertoires. Recognition of a sarcoidosis-associated antigen was only suggested, and the antigen itself remained putative and was not identified.

In the germline V gene (reference sequence), CDR1 corresponds to SGHNT and CDR2 to YYREEE. The CDR3 spans 14 residues, from the cysteine through the phenylalanine. CDR3 DNA is the only sequence kept; it has 42 bases, read in frame from the first base. V was cut back by 3 bases and J by 5 bases, leaving a gap of 13 bases between them. TCRdb names Illumina MiSeq as the instrument used. Clones were called with MiXCR by TCRdb after fastp trimmed the public reads at Q25, and only in-frame beta chains were retained. Rows with a matching CDR3 protein are joined into one entry that keeps the most common DNA and genes. The sample has tens of thousands of distinct CDR3 sequences on record, around 20% of them singletons. The leading ten clones occupy approximately 2.2% of the sample. As regards this clonotype: There is no known antigen for this receptor. The sample holds no much larger clone one base away, and base qualities are not on file.

The source of this sequence is a human donor with sarcoidosis (Löfgren's syndrome or another form), or a control subject (not recorded which). Material for sequencing was CD4+ T cells from PBMCs. The rearrangement combines TRBV5-4 with TRBJ2-3; the D segment cannot be called with confidence. The bases read TGTGCCAGCAGCTCGAACCCGACGGGAGATACGCAGTATTTT. Its translation reads: CASSSNPTGDTQYF.